Following are 22 T cell receptor beta chains from one sample sequenced in a study of cytomegalovirus exposure and HLA in healthy donors. PCR used 60 Vbeta primers and 13 Jbeta primers. Sequencing was performed with immunoSEQ multiplex PCR; in TCRdb, only in-frame clones are kept and a portion is missing. The sample lists under 65,000 clones, about four fifths occurring once. The sequenced material came from PBMCs. Receptors were obtained from a woman aged 18-35 years in good health and CMV-seronegative.

The rearrangement joins TRBV7-3 to TRBJ2-7, with D unclear. The V gene lost 4 bases and the J gene lost 7 bases, with 14 bases spanning the gap. This CDR3 spans 13 amino acids. Germline V gene sequence: CDR1 SGHTA, CDR2 FQGTGA. The CDR3 here is CASSSLGVQEQYF. DNA of the CDR3: TGTGCCAGCAGCTCCCTAGGCGTGCAGGAGCAGTACTTC.

This clone was counted only a few times. The V call is TRBV27, the J call TRBJ2-5, with a weak D call TRBD1 (6 bases). Germline V gene sequence: CDR1 MNHEY, CDR2 SMNVEV (reference sequence). V was trimmed by 6 bases and J by 5 bases, leaving 7 bases between them. There are 11 residues in the CDR3. Here the CDR3 reads CASSQGETQYF. CDR3 coding DNA: TGTGCCAGCAGCCAGGGGGAGACCCAGTACTTC.

This sequence joins TRBV11-2 and TRBJ2-7; possible D gene TRBD2, 6 bases. There are 15 residues in the CDR3. Per germline, CDR1 SGHAT and CDR2 FQNNGV. The V and J ends lost 5 bases and 2 bases respectively, with 16 bases between them. The DNA of the CDR3 is TGTGCCAGCAGCCGATTCTGGGGGGACCCCTACGAGCAGTACTTC. Encoded protein: CASSRFWGDPYEQYF.

The chain combines TRBV25-1 with TRBJ2-3; 7 bases map to TRBD2. V was clipped by 10 bases and J by 2 bases; unmatched bases: 6. The CDR3 sequence is 13 residues long. In germline, CDR1 is MGHDK, CDR2 SYGVNS. CDR3 amino acids: CATAGTNTDTQYF. The DNA of the CDR3 is TGTGCCACCGCCGGGACTAACACAGATACGCAGTATTTT.

This chain links TRBV7-6 with TRBJ2-3; the match to TRBD1 covers 8 bases. CDR1 is SGHVS and CDR2 is FNYEAQ in the germline V gene. This CDR3 contains 15 residues. V gave up 5 bases and J gave up 0 bases; unmatched junction bases: 4. CDR3 sequence (DNA): TGTGCCAGCAGCGGAAACAGGGGGAGCACAGATACGCAGTATTTT. Its translation is CASSGNRGSTDTQYF.

This clone has just a few counts. The chain carries TRBV19 and TRBJ1-5, with TRBD1 matching over 8 bases. Germline values: CDR1 LNHDA, CDR2 SQIVND (reference sequence). The CDR3 runs to 16 residues. The V segment lost 5 bases and the J segment 1 base; nucleotides outside the gene matches: 7. CDR3 coding DNA: TGTGCCAGTAGTCAAACAGGGGGGATAAGCAATCAGCCCCAGCATTTT. Its translation is CASSQTGGISNQPQHF.

The chain couples TRBV13 to TRBJ2-1, with 8 bases identical to TRBD1. The CDR3 is made up of 17 amino acids. J was trimmed by 3 bases and V by 4 bases; bases with no gene match: 11. Looked up from germline, CDR1 is PRHDT and CDR2 is FYEKMQ (reference sequence). CDR3 in DNA: TGTGCCAGCAGCTCCTTAGGTTGGACAGGGATCTACAATGAGCAGTTCTTC. As protein: CASSSLGWTGIYNEQFF.

The rearrangement uses TRBV2 and TRBJ1-5, with TRBD1 matching 8 bases. Losses at the gene ends were 6 bases for V and 6 bases for J; bases not matched to a gene: 4. Germline CDR1 and CDR2: SNHLY and FYNNEI. The CDR3 runs to 13 residues. The DNA of the CDR3 is TGTGCCAGCAGGGGACAGGTGGGTCAGCCCCAGCATTTT. Translation gives CASRGQVGQPQHF.

The rearrangement joins TRBV28 to TRBJ1-4, with 11 positions matching TRBD1. This CDR3 has 14 amino acids. Germline V gene data show CDR1 as MDHEN and CDR2 as SYDVKM. V lost 6 bases and J lost 11; bases outside the gene matches: 8. In DNA, the CDR3 is TGTGCCAGCAGAGTCTCCGGGACAGGGGGGAAACTGTTTTTT. This sequence encodes CASRVSGTGGKLFF.

The CDR3: CSVPGQGANIQYF. The DNA for the CDR3 is TGCAGCGTCCCCGGACAGGGGGCAAACATTCAGTACTTC. V usage is TRBV29-1 and J usage is TRBJ2-4; 11 positions match TRBD1. The junction had 4 bases not matched to a gene; V was cut back by 6 bases and J by 6 bases. Germline V lookup: CDR1 SQVTM, CDR2 ANQGSEA. The CDR3 covers 13 residues.

This chain uses TRBV19 with TRBJ2-2; TRBD2 is a possible D gene (6 bases). The CDR3 is 14 amino acids. CDR1 and CDR2 from the germline V gene are LNHDA and SQIVND (reference sequence). With 7 bases removed from V and 1 base from J, the gap between germline ends came to 10 bases. CDR3 residues: CASTLGGNTGELFF. For the CDR3, the DNA is TGTGCCAGTACCCTGGGGGGGAACACCGGGGAGCTGTTTTTT.

The chain is built from TRBV28 and TRBJ2-1, with D perhaps matching TRBD1 (5 bases). The CDR3 consists of 12 residues. Germline V gene lookup returns CDR1 MDHEN and CDR2 SYDVKM. V was trimmed by 6 bases and J by 9 bases, leaving 12 bases between them. The CDR3 DNA reads as TGTGCCAGCAGCTCTCTGGGGCTTGAGCAGTTCTTC. Residues: CASSSLGLEQFF.

The chain uses TRBV27 and TRBJ2-7; D perhaps matches TRBD1 (6 bases). Germline CDR1 MNHEY, CDR2 SMNVEV (reference sequence). The CDR3 loop spans 14 amino acids. Trimming stripped 5 bases from V and 0 bases from J, with 11 bases between. Here the CDR3 reads CASSAGTSSYEQYF. The CDR3 bases are TGTGCCAGCAGTGCCGGGACATCCTCCTACGAGCAGTACTTC.

The CDR3 nucleotides read TGTGCCAGCAGTTTATGGGGACAGGGGTCTGGGGCCAACGTCCTGACTTTC. This encodes CASSLWGQGSGANVLTF. The chain couples TRBV28 to TRBJ2-6, with 10 nucleotides matching TRBD1. Germline lookup yields CDR1 MDHEN and CDR2 SYDVKM. V was pared by 0 bases and J by 1 base, with 0 bases of the junction left unmatched. The CDR3 is 17 amino acids.

V and J are TRBV6-4 and TRBJ2-2; 9 bases line up with TRBD1. Germline-derived CDR1 and CDR2 are MRHNA and SNTAGT. The length of the CDR3 is 14 residues. The V gene end was trimmed by 8 bases and the J gene end by 4 bases; junction bases not matched to a gene: 5. The CDR3 bases are TGTGCCAGCCGTTCGACAGGGGGCACCGGGGAGCTGTTTTTT. Its protein product is CASRSTGGTGELFF.

The chain recombines TRBV7-2 with TRBJ2-7; no clear D gene. The CDR3 length is 14 residues. V was cut by 1 base and J by 3 bases, with 10 bases left in between. CDR1 and CDR2 from the germline V gene are SGHTA and FQGNSA. CDR3 nucleotide sequence: TGTGCCAGCAGCTTAGAACTGGTTATCTACGAGCAGTACTTC. Its translation: CASSLELVIYEQYF.

The rearrangement uses TRBV19 and TRBJ2-2; TRBD2 aligns across 8 bases. Germline V gene data show CDR1 as LNHDA and CDR2 as SQIVND (reference sequence). Losses at the gene ends were 7 bases for V and 8 bases for J; bases not matched to a gene: 12. The CDR3 has 15 residues. The CDR3 sequence: CASTPTIGREGELFF. The CDR3 DNA follows: TGTGCCAGTACCCCTACTATCGGGAGGGAAGGGGAGCTGTTTTTT.

This sequence joins TRBV9 and TRBJ1-4; D is possibly TRBD1 (6 bases). Germline CDR1 SGDLS, CDR2 YYNGEE. The CDR3 runs to 14 residues. Trimming left V 7 bases short and J 4 bases short, with 14 bases between. CDR3 sequence (DNA): TGTGCCAGCGGAAAGGGGGTGTTTAATGAAAAACTGTTTTTT. This gives the protein CASGKGVFNEKLFF.

For the CDR3, the DNA is TGCGCCAGCAGCTTGACAGGAACTAGCACAGATACGCAGTATTTT. Residues: CASSLTGTSTDTQYF. The chain recombines TRBV5-1 with TRBJ2-3; the D gene is possibly TRBD1 (5 bases). This CDR3 contains 15 residues. V was trimmed by 1 base and J by 0 bases, leaving 9 bases between them. In germline, CDR1 is SGHRS, CDR2 YFSETQ.

This clone was observed once. V is TRBV29-1 and J is TRBJ2-7; maybe TRBD2 (6 bases). V was trimmed by 4 bases and J by 0 bases, leaving 13 bases between them. The CDR3 length is 14 residues. CDR1 and CDR2 (germline): SQVTM, ANQGSEA. Written as DNA, the CDR3 is TGCAGCGTTGTTGGGGCTAGCGCCTCCTACGAGCAGTACTTC. Translation gives CSVVGASASYEQYF.

This clone is a singleton in its sample. The rearrangement joins TRBV30 to TRBJ2-7; weak D call: TRBD1 (6 bases). Germline-derived CDR1 and CDR2 are GTSNPN and SVGIG (reference sequence). The CDR3 loop spans 13 amino acids. Trimming left V 2 bases short and J 2 bases short, with 10 bases between. This chain's CDR3 is CAWSWGQTYEQYF. DNA for the CDR3: TGTGCCTGGAGTTGGGGGCAGACCTACGAGCAGTACTTC.

Sample share makes this clone medium-sized. The chain links TRBV6-5 to TRBJ2-5; D is uncertain. CDR3 length equals 11 residues. CDR1 and CDR2 (germline): MNHEY, SVGAGI. V gave up 3 bases and J gave up 5 bases, with 4 bases separating them. In DNA, the CDR3 is TGTGCCAGCAGTTATCTGGAGACCCAGTACTTC. It translates to CASSYLETQYF.